The 27 T cell receptor beta chains in this list originate from one sample, sequenced in a study of beta chain features in type 1 diabetes. Sequenced material consisted of expressed TCRB transcripts (all of the isolated RNA was reverse transcribed). Profiled with immunoSEQ multiplex PCR; TCRdb holds only in-frame clones, not every one. The sample contains roughly 230,000 clones, 9.6% of which appear only once. The sequenced sample consisted of naive CD4+ T cells from blood. The receptors originated from a woman between 18 and 29 years old in good health.

The CDR3 region has the DNA TGTGCCAGCTCACCAGGCGTCCCTTTTTCGGGGGAGACCCAGTACTTC. Encoded protein: CASSPGVPFSGETQYF. This chain uses TRBV18 with TRBJ2-5; a weak D match, TRBD2 (5 bases). Germline-derived CDR1 and CDR2 are KGHSH and LQKENI. This CDR3 spans 16 amino acids. Trimming stripped 2 bases from V and 5 bases from J, with 18 bases between.

There are a few counts of this clone. In DNA, the CDR3 is TGTGCCAGCAAGGACAGGGGTTCACAAGAGACCCAGTACTTC. This codes for CASKDRGSQETQYF. J is TRBJ2-5 and V is TRBV25-1; 9 bases are a match to TRBD1. Germline V gene lookup returns CDR1 MGHDK and CDR2 SYGVNS. J lost 2 bases, V lost 7 bases, and 5 bases had no gene match. The CDR3 has 14 residues.

The sample holds a few counts of this clone. The V and J genes are TRBV7-2 and TRBJ1-1, with D tentatively TRBD1 (5 bases). The V gene's germline CDR1 is SGHTA and CDR2 FQGNSA. The V end was cut by 1 base, the J end by 5 bases, with 14 bases between. The CDR3 totals 15 residues. CDR3 nucleotides: TGTGCCAGCAGCTTAGGACGGAGGGGAATGACTGAAGCTTTCTTT. Protein: CASSLGRRGMTEAFF.

The rearrangement links TRBV11-1 to TRBJ1-2; D not resolved. Germline values: CDR1 SGHAT, CDR2 FQDESV (reference sequence). The CDR3 is made up of 13 amino acids. With 2 bases removed from V and 7 bases from J, the gap between germline ends came to 11 bases. The CDR3 DNA sequence: TGTGCCAGCAGCTTACCGGAGCTCTCTGGCTACACCTTC. Translated: CASSLPELSGYTF.

CDR3 loop: CSAGDRGQFTTNEKLFF. In DNA form, the CDR3 reads TGCAGCGCAGGGGACAGGGGGCAGTTCACAACTAATGAAAAACTGTTTTTT. This sequence joins TRBV29-1 and TRBJ1-4; 12 bases line up with TRBD1. With V trimmed by 7 bases and J by 0 bases, 9 bases remained unmatched. CDR3 length equals 17 residues. In germline, CDR1 is SQVTM, CDR2 ANQGSEA.

J is TRBJ2-1 and V is TRBV9; TRBD2 matches 10 bases. Trimming took 3 bases from V and 0 from J; bases not matched to a gene: 6. CDR3 length equals 17 residues. Germline V lookup: CDR1 SGDLS, CDR2 YYNGEE. The CDR3 bases are TGTGCCAGCAGCGAGTGGGCTAGCGGGAGCTCCTACAATGAGCAGTTCTTC. Translated, it gives CASSEWASGSSYNEQFF.

The chain carries TRBV5-1 and TRBJ2-1; no clear D gene. The V gene's germline CDR1 is SGHRS and CDR2 YFSETQ. This CDR3 contains 15 residues. Trimming removed 0 bases from V and 12 bases from J, with 19 bases in between. In DNA form, the CDR3 reads TGCGCCAGCAGCTTGGAAATGGGCCAAATCGTACGGCAGTTCTTC. Translation gives CASSLEMGQIVRQFF.

The V and J genes are TRBV9 and TRBJ2-1; TRBD2 aligns across 7 bases. V was pared by 2 bases and J by 0 bases, with 5 bases of the junction left unmatched. The CDR3 contains 16 residues. Per the germline V gene, CDR1 is SGDLS and CDR2 is YYNGEE. The CDR3, as DNA: TGTGCCAGCAGCGTCAGACTAGCCGACTCCTACAATGAGCAGTTCTTC. It is translated as CASSVRLADSYNEQFF.

The chain has TRBV7-9 and TRBJ1-1; 12 bases agree with TRBD1. CDR1 and CDR2 (germline): SEHNR, FQNEAQ (reference sequence). The V gene end was trimmed by 4 bases and the J gene end by 4 bases; junction bases not matched to a gene: 13. CDR3 length: 18 residues. The DNA for the CDR3 is TGTGCCAGCAGCTATTACGGGACAGGGGGCAGGTGGGTCACTGAAGCTTTCTTT. It codes for CASSYYGTGGRWVTEAFF.

A few counts support this clone. The chain recombines TRBV27 with TRBJ2-2; TRBD2 is a possible D gene (7 bases). In germline, CDR1 is MNHEY, CDR2 SMNVEV (reference sequence). V gave up 6 bases and J gave up 6 bases, with 11 bases separating them. The CDR3 extends over 13 amino acids. The CDR3 DNA follows: TGTGCCAGCAGGGGGGGGGCCGCCGGGGAGCTGTTTTTT. Translating it yields CASRGGAAGELFF.

The V call is TRBV29-1, the J call TRBJ2-7; weak D call: TRBD2 (6 bases). This CDR3 region has 15 residues. Trimming left V 4 bases short and J 7 bases short, with 23 bases between. Germline V gene sequence: CDR1 SQVTM, CDR2 ANQGSEA. The CDR3 loop is CSVGLEGLPSGEQYF. CDR3 nucleotide sequence: TGCAGCGTTGGACTAGAGGGGCTCCCTTCGGGGGAGCAGTACTTC.

This clone was observed many times. The J gene is TRBJ2-4, the V gene TRBV5-4; D ambiguous. From germline, CDR1 is SGHNT and CDR2 YYREEE (reference sequence). There are 13 residues in the CDR3. V lost 0 bases to trimming and J lost 7 bases, with 8 bases between them. The CDR3 loop reads CASSLAEANIQYF. CDR3 DNA sequence: TGTGCCAGCAGCTTGGCCGAAGCTAACATTCAGTACTTC.

This clone was observed a handful of times. J is TRBJ2-7 and V is TRBV18, with a possible D match to TRBD2 (5 bases). Germline V gene sequence: CDR1 KGHSH, CDR2 LQKENI. V was shortened by 3 bases and J by 4 bases, with 13 bases between the two germline ends. CDR3 length equals 14 residues. CDR3 sequence (DNA): TGTGCCAGCTCACCCACGCGGGCGCCTTACGAGCAGTACTTC. Its protein product is CASSPTRAPYEQYF.

This clone turned up a few times. This rearrangement joins TRBV19 to TRBJ2-5, with D possibly matching TRBD1 (5 bases). Germline values: CDR1 LNHDA, CDR2 SQIVND (reference sequence). V lost 5 bases to trimming and J lost 4 bases, with 8 bases between them. The CDR3 is 12 amino acids. The CDR3 sequence: CASSPGLETQYF. The DNA of the CDR3 is TGTGCCAGTAGTCCAGGGCTAGAGACCCAGTACTTC.

The CDR3, as DNA: TGTGCCAGCAGCCAAGAACTCCGGACTAGCGGAACCGGGGAGCTGTTTTTT. It is translated as CASSQELRTSGTGELFF. The chain recombines TRBV14 with TRBJ2-2, with 10 bases identical to TRBD2. CDR3 length: 17 amino acids. J was trimmed by 5 bases and V by 0 bases; bases with no gene match: 6. Per the germline V gene, CDR1 is SGHDN and CDR2 is FVKESK.

This chain connects TRBV7-8 to TRBJ2-1, with 8 positions matching TRBD2. V shed 1 base, J shed 7 bases, and the junction held 12 bases outside the gene matches. CDR1 is SGHVS, CDR2 FQNEAQ, per germline. This CDR3 has 17 amino acids. The CDR3 loop is CASSLGLSGVRRNEQFF. The CDR3 DNA follows: TGTGCCAGCAGCTTAGGCCTTAGCGGGGTCAGGAGGAATGAGCAGTTCTTC.

The chain combines TRBV5-1 with TRBJ2-3, with 7 bases aligning to TRBD1. CDR1 and CDR2 (germline): SGHRS, YFSETQ. This CDR3 comprises 16 residues. Trimming removed 4 bases from V and 4 bases from J; junction bases left unmatched: 12. DNA for the CDR3: TGCGCCAGCAGCGTGGCTGAACAGGGGTTTCCAGATACGCAGTATTTT. It codes for CASSVAEQGFPDTQYF.

This chain joins TRBV6-5 and TRBJ1-1; D remains unclear. V shed 0 bases and J shed 4 bases, with 9 bases lying between them. The CDR3 consists of 14 residues. Germline loops: CDR1 MNHEY, CDR2 SVGAGI. In DNA, the CDR3 is TGTGCCAGCAGTTACTCGCCTATACCCACTGAAGCTTTCTTT. Its translation: CASSYSPIPTEAFF.

The chain recombines TRBV4-2 with TRBJ2-3; TRBD2 might be the D (6 bases). Trimming took off 5 bases at V and 8 bases at J, with 20 bases between the two ends. The CDR3 has 15 amino acids. Germline CDR1 LGHNA, CDR2 YNFKEQ. CDR3 in amino acids: CASSSRTMPGATQYF. The CDR3 DNA is TGTGCCAGCAGCTCGAGGACTATGCCTGGAGCTACGCAGTATTTT.

V usage is TRBV18 and J usage is TRBJ1-2; the match to TRBD1 covers 10 bases. The CDR3 spans 17 residues. Trimming at V came to 2 bases and at J to 4 bases, leaving 10 bases not matched to a gene. Germline V gene sequence: CDR1 KGHSH, CDR2 LQKENI. In DNA form, the CDR3 reads TGTGCCAGCTCACCAGAACGACAGGGGGCGGTGGGCTATGGCTACACCTTC. It codes for CASSPERQGAVGYGYTF.

The V gene is TRBV2, the J gene TRBJ1-1; the D gene is possibly TRBD1 (6 bases). The ends were cut back, 7 bases at V and 5 bases at J, with 17 bases in the middle. The CDR3 is 14 residues long. CDR1 SNHLY and CDR2 FYNNEI come from the germline V gene. CDR3 bases: TGTGCCAGCATGTGGGGGGGGGCGCGAACTGAAGCTTTCTTT. It translates to CASMWGGARTEAFF. Using reference TRBV2 and TRBJ1-1 for the parts outside the CDR3, the full variable domain is EPEVTQTPSHQVTQMGQEVILRCVPISNHLYFYWYRQILGQKVEFLVSFYNNEISEKSEIFDDQFSVERPDGSNFTLKIRSTKLEDSAMYFCASMWGGARTEAFFGQGTRLTVV.

The J gene is TRBJ2-7, the V gene TRBV18; tentative D call: TRBD2 (7 bases). Trimming pared 3 bases from V and 7 bases from J, leaving 13 bases between. CDR3 length: 13 residues. From germline, CDR1 is KGHSH and CDR2 LQKENI. The CDR3 sequence is CASSPRGAREQYF. CDR3 nucleotide sequence: TGTGCCAGCTCACCCCGGGGGGCCCGAGAGCAGTACTTC.

To note about this clone: Other nucleotide sequences in the sample specify the same CDR3. The rearrangement joins TRBV2 to TRBJ1-2, with D unresolved. V was clipped by 3 bases and J by 7 bases, with 3 bases between them. The germline CDR1 and CDR2 sequences are SNHLY and FYNNEI. The length of the CDR3 is 10 residues. The CDR3 here is CASSDSGYTF. DNA of the CDR3: TGTGCCAGCAGTGATAGTGGCTACACCTTC.

V usage is TRBV6-4 and J usage is TRBJ1-1; D remains unclear. The CDR3 runs to 12 residues. V lost 6 bases to trimming and J lost 0 bases, with 5 bases between them. CDR1 is MRHNA, CDR2 SNTAGT, per germline. The CDR3 DNA sequence: TGTGCCAGCAGACTCATGAACACTGAAGCTTTCTTT. Its protein product is CASRLMNTEAFF.

V gene TRBV7-2 combines with J gene TRBJ2-7, with unresolved D. CDR3 length: 15 amino acids. The germline V gene has CDR1 SGHTA and CDR2 FQGNSA. Trimming shortened V by 2 bases and J by 0 bases, and 11 bases separated the two germline ends. The CDR3: CASSLFSPGSYEQYF. CDR3 coding DNA: TGTGCCAGCAGCTTATTTTCCCCCGGCTCCTACGAGCAGTACTTC.

The chain links TRBV6-1 to TRBJ1-5, with no clear D. Germline CDR1 MNHNS, CDR2 SASEGT. The CDR3 runs to 13 residues. Trimming pared 4 bases from V and 7 bases from J, leaving 11 bases between. The CDR3 nucleotides read TGTGCCAGCAGTGGCCAGGCCCACCAGCCCCAGCATTTT. It yields the protein CASSGQAHQPQHF.

The chain links TRBV30 to TRBJ1-5; unclear D gene. This CDR3 has 13 residues. Germline V CDR1 and CDR2: GTSNPN, SVGIG (reference sequence). The germline V and J ends were trimmed by 0 bases and 4 bases, with 7 bases remaining between them. CDR3 nucleotide sequence: TGTGCCTGGAGTGTAGCGAGGAATCAGCCCCAGCATTTT. It yields the protein CAWSVARNQPQHF.